This T cell receptor beta chain comes out of a study of blood T cell repertoires in COVID-19. For the study at large: Acute and convalescent COVID-19 specimens originated in the United States, Italy and Spain. The cDNA or gDNA used as material had been derived from T cells, B-cell-depleted T cells, or PBMCs.

Seattle's cohort entered during active infection and was followed longitudinally. This CDR3 is built from 13 residues. Trimming pared 2 bases from V and 1 base from J, leaving 5 bases between. Germline V gene sequence: CDR1 SNHLY, CDR2 FYNNEI. Under the authors' procedure: Estimation of nucleated cell counts was performed using reference gene primer amplification. Only in-frame clones appear in the TCRdb table, and some are missing; sequencing was by immunoSEQ multiplex PCR. That table is the source of V, J and clone size, and D and trimming were worked out from the DNA. This sample has around 300,000 clones, with around 89% found just once.

This sequence originates from a woman aged 50 to 60 with COVID-19, enrolled during active disease. This chain connects TRBV2 to TRBJ1-1; no reliable D call. The material sequenced was peripheral blood. CDR3 sequence: CASSELWNTEAFF. The CDR3 nucleotides are TGTGCCAGCAGTGAACTCTGGAACACTGAAGCTTTCTTT.